A selection of T cell receptor beta chains follows, all from one sample in a study of blood T cells in healthy people across ages. Each CDR3 protein gets one entry after TCRdb re-called the 5' RACE reads with MiXCR. In the table there are hundreds of thousands of distinct CDR3 sequences, roughly 50% of which are singletons. Material for sequencing was blood. Source of these receptors: a man in his sixties in good health. Each CDR3 is given with its conserved first and last residue. The order of the fields is J gene, V gene, clone size, D gene, CDR3 DNA, CDR3 protein. D genes are given only for firm matches. For some rows the clone size is stated as once, few or many, or as a class when expanded; others skip it.

j_gene: TRBJ2-3; v_gene: TRBV7-2; abundance: .; d_gene: .; CDR3nt: TGTGCCAGCAGCTCCTCCCAGAGGACAGATACGCAGTATTTT; CDR3aa: CASSSSQRTDTQYF
j_gene: TRBJ2-5; v_gene: TRBV18; abundance: once; d_gene: .; CDR3nt: TGTGCCAGCTCACCATTCGGGGGACAAGAGACCCAGTACTTC; CDR3aa: CASSPFGGQETQYF
j_gene: TRBJ1-5; v_gene: TRBV6-2/TRBV6-3; abundance: .; d_gene: .; CDR3nt: TGTGCCAGCAGTCCAGGGTTTCAGCCCCAGCATTTT; CDR3aa: CASSPGFQPQHF
j_gene: TRBJ1-6; v_gene: TRBV21-1; abundance: .; d_gene: .; CDR3nt: TGTGCCAGCAGCAAGGGGGCGCGGAATTCACCCCTCCACTTT; CDR3aa: CASSKGARNSPLHF
j_gene: TRBJ2-3; v_gene: TRBV25-1; abundance: once; d_gene: .; CDR3nt: TGTGCCAGCATCGACCGATTAACAGATACGCAGTATTTT; CDR3aa: CASIDRLTDTQYF
j_gene: TRBJ1-5; v_gene: TRBV3-1; abundance: .; d_gene: .; CDR3nt: TGTGCCAGCAGCGGGGGGCCCGGCAATCAGCCCCAGCATTTT; CDR3aa: CASSGGPGNQPQHF
j_gene: TRBJ2-3; v_gene: TRBV20-1; abundance: .; d_gene: .; CDR3nt: TGCAGTGCTAGTGGGGTCGGGGGCACAGATACGCAGTATTTT; CDR3aa: CSASGVGGTDTQYF
j_gene: TRBJ2-4; v_gene: TRBV5-1; abundance: .; d_gene: TRBD1; CDR3nt: TGCGCCAGCAGCTCGCAGGGGGCGCGGAACATTCAGTACTTC; CDR3aa: CASSSQGARNIQYF
j_gene: TRBJ2-2; v_gene: TRBV12-3/TRBV12-4; abundance: .; d_gene: .; CDR3nt: TGTGCCAGCAGTTTAGAAGTATTCGGGGAGCTGTTTTTT; CDR3aa: CASSLEVFGELFF
j_gene: TRBJ2-7; v_gene: TRBV28; abundance: .; d_gene: .; CDR3nt: TGTGCCAGCAGAACCGGGACGCCCAGCTCCTACGAGCAGTACTTC; CDR3aa: CASRTGTPSSYEQYF
j_gene: TRBJ1-1; v_gene: TRBV7-9; abundance: .; d_gene: .; CDR3nt: TGTGCCAGCAGCCCTGGGACAAAAACTGAAGCTTTCTTT; CDR3aa: CASSPGTKTEAFF
j_gene: TRBJ2-7; v_gene: TRBV9; abundance: many; d_gene: TRBD1; CDR3nt: TGTGCCAGCAGCGAGGGGACAGGGTTCAACGAGCAGTACTTC; CDR3aa: CASSEGTGFNEQYF
j_gene: TRBJ2-1; v_gene: TRBV20-1; abundance: once; d_gene: TRBD2; CDR3nt: TGCAGTGCTCCCGCTAGCGGGGGGCTTAGCTCCTACAATGAGCAGTTCTTC; CDR3aa: CSAPASGGLSSYNEQFF
j_gene: TRBJ2-7; v_gene: TRBV5-1; abundance: .; d_gene: .; CDR3nt: TGCGCCAGCAGCTTGGAGGCTAGCATCTACGAGCAGTACTTC; CDR3aa: CASSLEASIYEQYF
j_gene: TRBJ2-1; v_gene: TRBV5-1; abundance: .; d_gene: .; CDR3nt: TGCGCCAGCAGGGACCTAGAGGGCAATGAGCAGTTCTTC; CDR3aa: CASRDLEGNEQFF
j_gene: TRBJ2-7; v_gene: TRBV6-5; abundance: .; d_gene: .; CDR3nt: TGTGCCAGCAGTAACACCGGGATTCCCACCTACGAGCAGTACTTC; CDR3aa: CASSNTGIPTYEQYF
j_gene: TRBJ2-7; v_gene: TRBV5-5; abundance: few; d_gene: .; CDR3nt: TGTGCCAGCAGCTTGGCAGGGATAAGCTCCTACGAGCAGTACTTC; CDR3aa: CASSLAGISSYEQYF
j_gene: TRBJ2-5; v_gene: TRBV7-2; abundance: .; d_gene: .; CDR3nt: TGTGCCAGTTCTAGCAGAGAGACCCGGTACTTC; CDR3aa: CASSSRETRYF
j_gene: TRBJ2-1; v_gene: TRBV20-1; abundance: .; d_gene: TRBD1; CDR3nt: TGCAGTGCTAGAAGGGGACAGGGGGGTCTTTACAATGAGCAGTTCTTC; CDR3aa: CSARRGQGGLYNEQFF
j_gene: TRBJ2-6; v_gene: TRBV20-1; abundance: .; d_gene: TRBD2; CDR3nt: TGCAGTGCTAAACGGGGGGCTGGGGCCAACGTCCTGACTTTC; CDR3aa: CSAKRGAGANVLTF
j_gene: TRBJ2-1; v_gene: TRBV29-1; abundance: .; d_gene: .; CDR3nt: TGCAGCGTTGTCCCTAATGGCGGTGAGCAGTTCTTC; CDR3aa: CSVVPNGGEQFF
j_gene: TRBJ2-3; v_gene: TRBV29-1; abundance: few; d_gene: .; CDR3nt: TGCAGCGTTGAAGGGGGGATTAGCACAGATACGCAGTATTTT; CDR3aa: CSVEGGISTDTQYF
j_gene: TRBJ2-7; v_gene: TRBV6-2/TRBV6-3; abundance: .; d_gene: .; CDR3nt: TGTGCCAGCAGTTACTCGGACAGACTTAATCGGTACTTC; CDR3aa: CASSYSDRLNRYF
j_gene: TRBJ2-3; v_gene: TRBV5-1; abundance: .; d_gene: TRBD2; CDR3nt: TGCGCCAGCAGCTACCTCGGGGCGGGGGGCCTCAAGATCACAGATACGCAGTATTTT; CDR3aa: CASSYLGAGGLKITDTQYF
j_gene: TRBJ1-2; v_gene: TRBV12-3/TRBV12-4; abundance: .; d_gene: .; CDR3nt: TGTGCCAGCAGTGAACGGGGCGGCTATGGCTACACCTTC; CDR3aa: CASSERGGYGYTF
j_gene: TRBJ2-2; v_gene: TRBV29-1; abundance: .; d_gene: TRBD1; CDR3nt: TGCAGCGTTATTGACAGGGCCGGGGAGCTGTTTTTT; CDR3aa: CSVIDRAGELFF
j_gene: TRBJ2-1; v_gene: TRBV20-1; abundance: .; d_gene: .; CDR3nt: TGCAGTGCTGGAGATTACTCCTACAATGAGCAGTTCTTC; CDR3aa: CSAGDYSYNEQFF
j_gene: TRBJ1-2; v_gene: TRBV20-1; abundance: .; d_gene: .; CDR3nt: TGCAGTGCCCCCGAGGGAGCCTATGGCTACACCTTC; CDR3aa: CSAPEGAYGYTF
j_gene: TRBJ2-5; v_gene: TRBV28; abundance: .; d_gene: TRBD2; CDR3nt: TGTGCCAGCAGTTCCACCCTTCTCGGCGGGGGGCCCAGGGCGGAGACCCAGTACTTC; CDR3aa: CASSSTLLGGGPRAETQYF
j_gene: TRBJ2-6; v_gene: TRBV13; abundance: few; d_gene: .; CDR3nt: TGTGCCAGCAGCTTAGCGCAGGGAAGCTCTGGGGCCAACGTCCTGACTTTC; CDR3aa: CASSLAQGSSGANVLTF
j_gene: TRBJ2-5; v_gene: TRBV25-1; abundance: .; d_gene: .; CDR3nt: TGTGCCAGCAGTGAAGCGTGGACGGCAGAGACCCAGTACTTC; CDR3aa: CASSEAWTAETQYF
j_gene: TRBJ2-1; v_gene: TRBV27; abundance: many; d_gene: TRBD2; CDR3nt: TGTGCCAGCAGTTTTAAGGTCGGGGGGGCCTATGAGCAGTTCTTC; CDR3aa: CASSFKVGGAYEQFF
j_gene: TRBJ2-7; v_gene: TRBV5-1; abundance: .; d_gene: TRBD2; CDR3nt: TGCGCCAGCAAATCTGACGGGGGGACTGGGTACTTC; CDR3aa: CASKSDGGTGYF
j_gene: TRBJ2-5; v_gene: TRBV11-2; abundance: .; d_gene: .; CDR3nt: TGTGCCAGCAGCATCCCGGAGACCCAGTACTTC; CDR3aa: CASSIPETQYF
j_gene: TRBJ2-1; v_gene: TRBV7-2; abundance: many; d_gene: TRBD2; CDR3nt: TGTGCCAGCAGACCAAAGCGGGGGGCCGAGATGGACCGAAATGAGCAGTTCTTC; CDR3aa: CASRPKRGAEMDRNEQFF
j_gene: TRBJ2-5; v_gene: TRBV7-2; abundance: many; d_gene: TRBD2; CDR3nt: TGTGCCAGCAGCACCTGGACTAGCGGGGCCGAGACCCAGTACTTC; CDR3aa: CASSTWTSGAETQYF
j_gene: TRBJ2-6; v_gene: TRBV12-3/TRBV12-4; abundance: .; d_gene: .; CDR3nt: TGTGCCAGCAGTTTTGGACGGGCTGGGGCCAACGTCCTGACTTTC; CDR3aa: CASSFGRAGANVLTF
j_gene: TRBJ2-7; v_gene: TRBV6-2/TRBV6-3; abundance: once; d_gene: .; CDR3nt: TGTGCCAGCGGGGCCTCGAACTACGAGCAGTACTTC; CDR3aa: CASGASNYEQYF
j_gene: TRBJ2-7; v_gene: TRBV7-9; abundance: .; d_gene: TRBD2; CDR3nt: TGTGCCAGCAGCAAACGACTAGCCCAAGAAAACTACGAGCAGTACTTC; CDR3aa: CASSKRLAQENYEQYF